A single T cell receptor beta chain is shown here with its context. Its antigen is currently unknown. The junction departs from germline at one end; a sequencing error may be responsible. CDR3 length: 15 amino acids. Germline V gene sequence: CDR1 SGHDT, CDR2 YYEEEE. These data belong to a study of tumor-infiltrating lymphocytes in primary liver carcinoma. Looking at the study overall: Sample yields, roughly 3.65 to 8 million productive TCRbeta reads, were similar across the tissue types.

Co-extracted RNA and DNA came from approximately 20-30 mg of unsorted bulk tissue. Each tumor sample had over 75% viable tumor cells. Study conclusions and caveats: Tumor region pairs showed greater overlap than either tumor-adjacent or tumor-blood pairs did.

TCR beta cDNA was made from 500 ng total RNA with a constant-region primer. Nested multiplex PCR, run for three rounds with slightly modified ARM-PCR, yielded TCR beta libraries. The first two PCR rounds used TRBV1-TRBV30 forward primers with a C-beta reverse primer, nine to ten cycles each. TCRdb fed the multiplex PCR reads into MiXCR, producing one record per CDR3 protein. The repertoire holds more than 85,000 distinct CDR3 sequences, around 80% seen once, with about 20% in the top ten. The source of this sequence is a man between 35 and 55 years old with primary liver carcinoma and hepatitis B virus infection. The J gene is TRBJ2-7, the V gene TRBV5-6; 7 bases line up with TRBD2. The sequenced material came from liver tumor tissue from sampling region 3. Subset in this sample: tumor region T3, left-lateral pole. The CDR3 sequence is CSSSSTGGDYYEQYF. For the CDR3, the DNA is TGTTCCAGCAGCTCGACGGGCGGGGACTACTACGAGCAGTACTTC.